This T cell receptor (beta chain) was identified in a study of cytotoxic CD8 clonotypes in ibrutinib-treated CLL. Study-level background: Once treatment had gone on for a median of 12 months, range 6 to 36, response samples were drawn. Averaging across samples gave roughly 230,000 productive templates and approximately 92,000 productive rearrangements. Points from the study as a whole: Clonality at baseline surpassed age-matched healthy donors and tracked circulating CD8+ T-cell counts.

Regarding this clone: Its antigen remains unidentified.

Sequenced by immunoSEQ multiplex PCR; TCRdb stores in-frame clones only, minus some. The sample lists around 140,000 clones; around three quarters were seen once. With V trimmed by 1 base and J by 2 bases, 1 base remained unmatched. Germline loops: CDR1 LGHNA, CDR2 YNFKEQ. This CDR3 has 15 residues. Sample: PBMCs, taken after 12 months of ibrutinib treatment. The gene calls are TRBV4-2 and TRBJ2-3, with TRBD2 matching 9 bases. The receptor comes from a human donor with chronic lymphocytic leukemia. The CDR3 nucleotides are TGTGCCAGCAGCCAAGCTAGCGGGACCACAGATACGCAGTATTTT. Translating it yields CASSQASGTTDTQYF.